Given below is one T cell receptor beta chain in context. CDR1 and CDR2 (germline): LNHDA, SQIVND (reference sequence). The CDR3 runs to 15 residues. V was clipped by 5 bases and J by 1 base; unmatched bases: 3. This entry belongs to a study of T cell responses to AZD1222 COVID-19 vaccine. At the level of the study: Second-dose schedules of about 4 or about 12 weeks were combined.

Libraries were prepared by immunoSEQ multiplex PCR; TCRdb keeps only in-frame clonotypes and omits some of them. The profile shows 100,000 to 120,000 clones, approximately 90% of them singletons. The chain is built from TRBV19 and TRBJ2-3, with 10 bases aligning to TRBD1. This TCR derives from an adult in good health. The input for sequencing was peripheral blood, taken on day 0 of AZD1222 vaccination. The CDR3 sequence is CASSLGTGGTDTQYF. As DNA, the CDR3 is TGTGCCAGTAGTCTCGGGACAGGGGGCACAGATACGCAGTATTTT.